The sequence of this T cell receptor (beta chain) was determined in a study of blood T cell repertoires in COVID-19. Profiling relied on immunoSEQ multiplex PCR, and the TCRdb table lists in-frame clones only, not all of them. The sample includes some 150,000 clones, more than 80% of them seen just once. The TCR comes from a human donor with acute or convalescent COVID-19. The donor label of this sample is uncertain. The sequenced sample consisted of peripheral blood.

CDR3 DNA sequence: TGTGCCAGCAGCCTGGACAGCTCTGGAAACACCATATATTTT. This encodes CASSLDSSGNTIYF. The chain carries TRBV2 and TRBJ1-3; D possibly corresponds to TRBD1 (6 bases). Germline lookup yields CDR1 SNHLY and CDR2 FYNNEI. V was shortened by 6 bases and J by 0 bases, with 9 bases between the two germline ends. The CDR3 spans 14 residues.